The rows below give T cell receptor beta chains drawn from one sample of a study of blood T cell repertoires in COVID-19. Data came from immunoSEQ multiplex PCR; TCRdb stores just in-frame clones and leaves some out. The table includes about 80,000 clones, 87% detected once. The sequenced sample consisted of peripheral blood. All receptors come from a man under 40 with acute or convalescent COVID-19. Both conserved end residues are part of each CDR3. The D gene is left open where the match is weak. A clone size is listed for some rows: how often the clone was seen (once, few, many), or a class if it is expanded.

D	length	V	J	size	CDR3	DNA
NA	15	TRBV5-5	TRBJ2-2	NA	CASSPGTHFTGELFF	TGTGCCAGCAGCCCCGGGACACATTTTACCGGGGAGCTGTTTTTT
TRBD1	17	TRBV19	TRBJ1-6	NA	CASSIAGTGRYNSPLHF	TGTGCCAGTAGTATAGCCGGGACAGGCCGCTATAATTCACCCCTCCACTTT
TRBD1	14	TRBV7-9	TRBJ1-2	NA	CASSLASTGSGYTF	TGTGCCAGCAGCTTAGCGTCGACAGGGTCAGGCTACACCTTC
TRBD1	12	TRBV27	TRBJ1-5	NA	CATGTGNQPQHF	TGTGCCACCGGGACAGGCAATCAGCCCCAGCATTTT
NA	15	TRBV19	TRBJ2-1	NA	CASSIVGQGHNEQFF	TGTGCCAGTAGTATAGTGGGGCAGGGCCACAATGAGCAGTTCTTC
NA	14	TRBV5-4	TRBJ1-2	NA	CASSFERPGYGYTF	TGTGCCAGCAGCTTCGAACGTCCGGGCTATGGCTACACCTTC
NA	15	TRBV11-3	TRBJ2-2	NA	CASSLGGQNTGELFF	TGTGCCAGCAGCTTAGGAGGTCAGAACACCGGGGAGCTGTTTTTT
NA	14	TRBV19	TRBJ1-1	few	CASSMDRLNTEAFF	TGTGCCAGTAGTATGGACAGATTGAACACTGAAGCTTTCTTT
NA	12	TRBV28	TRBJ2-7	few	CASSLGGYEQYF	TGTGCCAGCAGTTTAGGCGGCTACGAGCAGTACTTC
NA	14	TRBV27	TRBJ2-2	NA	CASSQDWVTGELFF	TGTGCCAGCAGCCAGGATTGGGTTACCGGGGAGCTGTTTTTT
TRBD2	13	TRBV10-3	TRBJ2-5	once	CAIRLAGEETQYF	TGTGCCATCAGGCTAGCGGGAGAGGAGACCCAGTACTTC
TRBD2	15	TRBV6-5	TRBJ2-2	medium-sized	CASIWGEGHTGELFF	TGTGCCAGCATTTGGGGGGAGGGCCACACCGGGGAGCTGTTTTTT
NA	13	TRBV18	TRBJ1-2	NA	CAGGTGQDYGYTF	TGTGCCGGAGGAACAGGGCAGGACTATGGCTACACCTTC
NA	14	TRBV30	TRBJ1-4	once	CAWSVPHGGEKLFF	TGTGCCTGGAGTGTACCGCACGGCGGGGAAAAACTGTTTTTT
NA	14	TRBV5-6	TRBJ1-1	NA	CASSSRTENTEAFF	TGTGCCAGCAGCTCACGAACAGAGAACACTGAAGCTTTCTTT
NA	16	TRBV4-1	TRBJ1-1	NA	CASSQVVGDGGTEAFF	TGCGCCAGCAGCCAAGTTGTGGGTGACGGGGGCACTGAAGCTTTCTTT
NA	15	TRBV4-1	TRBJ1-6	few	CASSQENRLESPLHF	TGCGCCAGCAGCCAAGAGAACAGGTTGGAATCACCCCTCCACTTT